Listed below are T cell receptor beta chains from one sample, sequenced in a study of blood T cell repertoires in COVID-19. Assay used: immunoSEQ multiplex PCR; TCRdb lists only in-frame clones, some missing. The sample carries some 220,000 clones, over 80% recorded once. The sequencing input was peripheral blood. The receptors originated from a woman in her thirties with COVID-19, enrolled during active disease. Each CDR3 is given with its conserved first and last residue. A D gene is named only where the DNA matches it firmly. A clone size is listed for some rows: how often the clone was seen (once, few, many), or a class if it is expanded.

.,TRBJ2-1,TRBD2,TRBV6-4,TGTGCCAGCAGTGACGAGGCGGGGGGAGGGAATGAGCAGTTCTTC,CASSDEAGGGNEQFF
.,TRBJ1-3,.,TRBV11-2,TGTGCCAGCAGCTTAGTGTCAGGGGTCTCTGGAAACACCATATATTTT,CASSLVSGVSGNTIYF
.,TRBJ1-1,.,TRBV9,TGTGCCAGCAGCGTAGACCCTCACAGGGTGGAGAGTACTGAAGCTTTCTTT,CASSVDPHRVESTEAFF
.,TRBJ2-1,.,TRBV19,TGTGCCAGTAGTGACCCCCCGGGACTCAGGTACAATGAGCAGTTCTTC,CASSDPPGLRYNEQFF
.,TRBJ2-2,.,TRBV5-1,TGCGCCAGCTGTCTAGAGAACACCGGGGAGCTGTTTTTT,CASCLENTGELFF
.,TRBJ2-1,TRBD2,TRBV6-5,TGTGCCAGCGTCGGGGGTAGCGGGGCCTACAATGAGCAGTTCTTC,CASVGGSGAYNEQFF
.,TRBJ2-1,TRBD2,TRBV11-2,TGTGCCAGCAGCCCGACTAGCGGGAGCTCCTACAATGAGCAGTTCTTC,CASSPTSGSSYNEQFF
once,TRBJ1-1,TRBD1,TRBV14,TGTGCCAGCAGCTGGCTTGGACAGGCCAACACTGAAGCTTTCTTT,CASSWLGQANTEAFF
.,TRBJ2-1,.,TRBV29-1,TGCAGCGTTGTTTTCGGAGGGCCCTACAATGAGCAGTTCTTC,CSVVFGGPYNEQFF
.,TRBJ1-4,.,TRBV5-4,TGTGCCAGCAGCTTGGGGGGCGTCGAAAAACTGTTTTTT,CASSLGGVEKLFF
once,TRBJ1-2,.,TRBV7-2,TGTGCCAGCACCTCCTTCCGCAGGGCTCCTAACTATGGCTACACCTTC,CASTSFRRAPNYGYTF
few,TRBJ2-7,.,TRBV2,TGTGCCAGCAGTGGAGGCTTATACGAGCAGTACTTC,CASSGGLYEQYF
once,TRBJ2-1,TRBD2,TRBV6-5,TGTGCCAGCAGTTTTAGCGGGAGGGCCGACAATGAGCAGTTCTTC,CASSFSGRADNEQFF
.,TRBJ1-1,.,TRBV10-3,TGTGCCGCCGCCTCTCGGGTGGGGGCAACGGACACTGAAGCTTTCTTT,CAAASRVGATDTEAFF
.,TRBJ1-2,.,TRBV27,TGTGCCAGCAGTTCCGGACGGACACTCTTCTATGGCTACACCTTC,CASSSGRTLFYGYTF
.,TRBJ2-3,TRBD2,TRBV11-2,TGTGCCAGCAGCTTATTAGCCCAGCGGGATATGGAAGATACGCAGTATTTT,CASSLLAQRDMEDTQYF
once,TRBJ2-3,TRBD1,TRBV5-6,TGTGCCAGCAGCTTGGGGGAGGACAGGGCAGATACGCAGTATTTT,CASSLGEDRADTQYF
.,TRBJ1-4,TRBD1,TRBV19,TGTGCCACCAGGGGACAGTCTAATGAAAAACTGTTTTTT,CATRGQSNEKLFF
once,TRBJ2-3,.,TRBV9,TGTGCCAGCAGCGTAGAGGGGTTTCCGACAGATACGCAGTATTTT,CASSVEGFPTDTQYF
.,TRBJ1-2,TRBD1,TRBV6-5,TGTGCCAGCAGTCGCAACCCAGGGGGCTATGGCTACACCTTC,CASSRNPGGYGYTF
.,TRBJ2-3,TRBD2,TRBV7-8,TGTGCCAGCAGCTTAAGGGGACTAGCGGGGAGGGGGCAGTATTTT,CASSLRGLAGRGQYF
once,TRBJ2-7,TRBD2,TRBV10-2,TGCGCCAGCAGTGATGGGCTAGCGGGAGGTTCCTACGAGCAGTACTTC,CASSDGLAGGSYEQYF
.,TRBJ2-1,.,TRBV11-2,TGTGCCAGCAGCTTAGGGCGGCAGTCTCTTATCAATGAGCAGTTCTTC,CASSLGRQSLINEQFF
.,TRBJ1-2,TRBD1,TRBV6-5,TGTGCCAGCAGTAGAGGGGGCCACTATGGCTACACCTTC,CASSRGGHYGYTF
.,TRBJ2-5,TRBD2,TRBV7-6,TGTGCCAGCAGCTTTAGCGGGGGGGCCCGGGAGACCCAGTACTTC,CASSFSGGARETQYF
.,TRBJ1-2,.,TRBV7-8,TGTGCCAGCAGCTCTATTAACTCCGGGACACCACATGGCTACACCTTC,CASSSINSGTPHGYTF
few,TRBJ2-7,.,TRBV2,TGTGCCAGCAGCCGGTCCTACGAGCAGTACTTC,CASSRSYEQYF
few,TRBJ2-2,.,TRBV24-1,TGTGCCACCAGTGGTTTAGGGGACACCGGGGAGCTGTTTTTT,CATSGLGDTGELFF
.,TRBJ2-7,.,TRBV2,TGTGCCAGCACCGGGGGGGGACAGAACTCCTACGAGCAGTACTTC,CASTGGGQNSYEQYF
.,TRBJ2-7,TRBD2,TRBV3-1/TRBV3-2,TGTGCCAGCAGCCAAACTAGCGGAAAAAACGAGCAGTACTTC,CASSQTSGKNEQYF
few,TRBJ1-2,TRBD1,TRBV6-6,TGTGCCAGCAGTTACTCGTTTCAGGGGGATGGCTACACCTTC,CASSYSFQGDGYTF
few,TRBJ1-5,.,TRBV25-1,TGTGCCAGCAGTGGCGATTCCAATCAGCCCCAGCATTTT,CASSGDSNQPQHF
.,TRBJ1-1,.,TRBV7-6,TGTGCCAGCAGCTTAAGTGACAGGTTGAACACTGAAGCTTTCTTT,CASSLSDRLNTEAFF
.,TRBJ2-5,.,TRBV7-3,TGTGCCAGCAGCCCAGGGGCCTACCGAGGGGAGACCCAGTACTTC,CASSPGAYRGETQYF
.,TRBJ2-3,TRBD2,TRBV20-1,TGCAGTGCTATTGATTCGAGACTAGCGGGAGATAATACGCAGTATTTT,CSAIDSRLAGDNTQYF
.,TRBJ1-2,.,TRBV15,TGTGCCACCAGCAGAGATCCGCAGGGATTTAACTATGGCTACACCTTC,CATSRDPQGFNYGYTF
.,TRBJ2-3,.,TRBV20-1,TGCAGTGCTCAAAGCACAGATACGCAGTATTTT,CSAQSTDTQYF
.,TRBJ2-3,.,TRBV9,TGTGCCAGCAGCGATCGCGGCACCTCTAGCACAGATACGCAGTATTTT,CASSDRGTSSTDTQYF
few,TRBJ2-3,TRBD2,TRBV2,TGTGCCAGCAGACCTCAACTAGCGTTGATCACAGATACGCAGTATTTT,CASRPQLALITDTQYF
.,TRBJ2-1,.,TRBV10-2,TGCGCCAGCAGTCTTGACACTTACAATGAGCAGTTCTTC,CASSLDTYNEQFF
.,TRBJ1-6,.,TRBV6-6,TGTGCCAGCAGTCACCAGCGACCAGGGGCGAGCTCCTATAATTCACCCCTCCACTTT,CASSHQRPGASSYNSPLHF